The TCR beta chain under discussion was sequenced for a study of cytomegalovirus exposure and HLA in healthy donors. As regards this clone: Its antigen remains unidentified.

Germline V lookup: CDR1 KGHSH, CDR2 LQKENI. The CDR3 runs to 17 residues. V lost 3 bases and J 1 base, leaving 16 bases between the germline ends. The PCR had 60 Vbeta and 13 Jbeta primers. Using immunoSEQ multiplex PCR, the repertoire was profiled, and TCRdb retains in-frame clones only, with some absent. This sample's clone table lists 100,000 to 150,000 clones. Overall study results and limits: There were reportedly fewer N-insertions in an Asian-associated ancestry cluster than the approximately 670-donor mean, in a later analysis. TCR beta chains associated with HLA were, in a later analysis, more clonally expanded than equally common others.

Sequencing was carried out using PBMCs. The receptor was derived from a man aged 18 to 29 in good health and CMV-seronegative. The chain joins TRBV18 to TRBJ1-3, with TRBD1 as a possible D gene (5 bases). The CDR3, as DNA: TGTGCCAGCTCACCCTTGGAGATGGGGCAATCTGGAAACACCATATATTTT. Its translation is CASSPLEMGQSGNTIYF.